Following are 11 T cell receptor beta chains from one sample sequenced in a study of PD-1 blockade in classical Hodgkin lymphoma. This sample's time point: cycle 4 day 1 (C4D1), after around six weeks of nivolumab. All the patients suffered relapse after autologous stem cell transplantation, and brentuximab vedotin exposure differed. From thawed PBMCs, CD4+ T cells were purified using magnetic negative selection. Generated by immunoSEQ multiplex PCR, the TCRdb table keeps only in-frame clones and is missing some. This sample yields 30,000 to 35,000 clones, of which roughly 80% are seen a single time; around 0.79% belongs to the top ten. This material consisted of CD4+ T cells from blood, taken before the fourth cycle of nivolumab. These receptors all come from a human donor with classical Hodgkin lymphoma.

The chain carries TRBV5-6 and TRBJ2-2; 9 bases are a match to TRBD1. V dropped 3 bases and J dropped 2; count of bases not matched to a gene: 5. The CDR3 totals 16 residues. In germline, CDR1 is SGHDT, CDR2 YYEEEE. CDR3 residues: CASSWGTGLNTGELFF. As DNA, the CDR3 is TGTGCCAGCAGCTGGGGGACAGGGCTAAACACCGGGGAGCTGTTTTTT.

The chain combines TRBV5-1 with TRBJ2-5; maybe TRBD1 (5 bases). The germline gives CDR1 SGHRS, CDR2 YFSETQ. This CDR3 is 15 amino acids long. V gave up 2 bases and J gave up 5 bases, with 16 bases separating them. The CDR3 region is CASSFSQGKGETQYF. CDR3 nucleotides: TGCGCCAGCAGCTTTTCGCAAGGGAAGGGGGAGACCCAGTACTTC.

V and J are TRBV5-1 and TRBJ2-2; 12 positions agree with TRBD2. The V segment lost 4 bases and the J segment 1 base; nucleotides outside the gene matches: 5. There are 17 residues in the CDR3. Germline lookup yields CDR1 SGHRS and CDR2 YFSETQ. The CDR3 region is CASSGLAGTLNTGELFF. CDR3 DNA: TGCGCCAGCAGCGGACTAGCGGGGACACTGAACACCGGGGAGCTGTTTTTT.

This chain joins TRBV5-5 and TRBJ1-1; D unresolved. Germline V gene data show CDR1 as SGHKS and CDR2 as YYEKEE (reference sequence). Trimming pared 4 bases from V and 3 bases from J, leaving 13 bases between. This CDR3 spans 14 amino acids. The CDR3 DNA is TGTGCCAGCAGCGAATACTCGGCGGACACTGAAGCTTTCTTT. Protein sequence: CASSEYSADTEAFF.

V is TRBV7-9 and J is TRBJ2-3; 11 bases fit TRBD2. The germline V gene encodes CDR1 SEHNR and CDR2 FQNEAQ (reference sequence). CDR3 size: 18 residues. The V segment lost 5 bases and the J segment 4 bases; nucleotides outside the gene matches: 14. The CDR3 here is CASSHTSGGPRGADTQYF. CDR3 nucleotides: TGTGCCAGCAGCCATACTAGCGGGGGCCCGAGAGGGGCAGATACGCAGTATTTT.

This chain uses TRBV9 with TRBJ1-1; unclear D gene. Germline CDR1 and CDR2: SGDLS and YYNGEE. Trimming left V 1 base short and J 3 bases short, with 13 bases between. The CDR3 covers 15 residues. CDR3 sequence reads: CASSVWPRNDTEAFF. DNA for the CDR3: TGTGCCAGCAGCGTATGGCCCAGGAACGACACTGAAGCTTTCTTT.

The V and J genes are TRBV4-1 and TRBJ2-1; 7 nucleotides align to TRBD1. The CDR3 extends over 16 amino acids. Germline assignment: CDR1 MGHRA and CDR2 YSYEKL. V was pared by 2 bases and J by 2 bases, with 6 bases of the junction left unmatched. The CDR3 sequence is CASSQPVRGPYNEQFF. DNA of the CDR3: TGCGCCAGCAGCCAACCGGTAAGGGGGCCCTACAATGAGCAGTTCTTC.

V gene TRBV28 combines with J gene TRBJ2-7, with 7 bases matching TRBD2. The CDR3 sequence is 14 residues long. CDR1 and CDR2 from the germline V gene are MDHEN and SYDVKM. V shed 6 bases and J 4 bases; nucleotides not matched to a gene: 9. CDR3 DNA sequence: TGTGCCAGCAGCGTAGCGGGCACTGGTTACGAGCAGTACTTC. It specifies CASSVAGTGYEQYF. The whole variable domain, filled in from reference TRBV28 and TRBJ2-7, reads DVKVTQSSRYLVKRTGEKVFLECVQDMDHENMFWYRQDPGLGLRLIYFSYDVKMKEKGDIPEGYSVSREKKERFSLILESASTNQTSMYLCASSVAGTGYEQYFGPGTRLTVT.

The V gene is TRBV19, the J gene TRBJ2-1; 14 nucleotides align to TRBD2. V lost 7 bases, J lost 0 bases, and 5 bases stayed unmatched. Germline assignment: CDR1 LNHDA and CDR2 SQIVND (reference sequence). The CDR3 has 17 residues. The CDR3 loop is CASTSGLAGASYNEQFF. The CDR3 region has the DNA TGTGCCAGTACCTCGGGACTAGCGGGGGCCTCCTACAATGAGCAGTTCTTC.

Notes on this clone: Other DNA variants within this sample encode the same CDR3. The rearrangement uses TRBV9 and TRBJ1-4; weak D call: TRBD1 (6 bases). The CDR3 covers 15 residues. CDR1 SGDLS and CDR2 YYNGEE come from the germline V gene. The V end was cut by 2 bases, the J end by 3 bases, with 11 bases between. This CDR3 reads CASSVQGSSNEKLFF. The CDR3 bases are TGTGCCAGCAGCGTGCAGGGGTCGTCTAATGAAAAACTGTTTTTT.

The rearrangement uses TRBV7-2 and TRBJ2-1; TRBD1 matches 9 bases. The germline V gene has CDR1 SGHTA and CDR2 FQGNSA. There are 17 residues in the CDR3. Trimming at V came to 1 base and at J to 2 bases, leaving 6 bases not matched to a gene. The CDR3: CASSLGWGQGAYNEQFF. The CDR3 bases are TGTGCCAGCAGCTTAGGGTGGGGACAGGGAGCCTACAATGAGCAGTTCTTC.